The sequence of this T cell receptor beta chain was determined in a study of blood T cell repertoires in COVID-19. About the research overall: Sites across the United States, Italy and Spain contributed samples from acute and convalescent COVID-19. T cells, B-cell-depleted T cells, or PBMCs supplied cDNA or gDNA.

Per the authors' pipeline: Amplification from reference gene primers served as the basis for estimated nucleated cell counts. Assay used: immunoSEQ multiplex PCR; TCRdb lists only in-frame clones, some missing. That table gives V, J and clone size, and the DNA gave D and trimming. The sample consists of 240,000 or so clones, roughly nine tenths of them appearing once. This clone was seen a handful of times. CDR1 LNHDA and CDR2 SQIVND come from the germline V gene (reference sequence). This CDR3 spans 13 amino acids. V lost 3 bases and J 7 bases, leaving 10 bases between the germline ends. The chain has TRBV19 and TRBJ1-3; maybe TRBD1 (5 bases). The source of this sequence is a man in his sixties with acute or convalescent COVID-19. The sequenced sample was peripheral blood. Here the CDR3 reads CASSIGHGNTIYF. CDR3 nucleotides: TGTGCCAGTAGTATTGGACACGGCAACACCATATATTTT. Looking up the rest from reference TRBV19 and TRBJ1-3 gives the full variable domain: DGGITQSPKYLFRKEGQNVTLSCEQNLNHDAMYWYRQDPGQGLRLIYYSQIVNDFQKGDIAEGYSVSREKKESFPLTVTSAQKNPTAFYLCASSIGHGNTIYFGEGSWLTVV.